Each of the 6 T cell receptor beta chains below was sequenced from the same sample in a study of blood T cells in healthy people across ages. A second roughly 7 to 11 cycle PCR used barcoded and J-beta primers. From the 5' RACE reads, TCRdb called clonotypes with MiXCR, one entry per CDR3 protein. The table has some 760,000 distinct CDR3 sequences, approximately 25% seen once; the top ten hold 9.4%. Separately, the same data were catalogued under a study of T cells of mothers and their children.

Material for sequencing was blood. The receptors come from a boy aged 10-17 years in good health.

This clonotype came up a few times. CDR3 nucleotide sequence: TGCGCCAGCAGCCAAGAGAGGGAGATGAACACTGAAGCTTTCTTT. This gives the protein CASSQEREMNTEAFF. This rearrangement joins TRBV4-3 to TRBJ1-1, with D unresolved. This CDR3 region has 15 residues. CDR1 is LGHNA, CDR2 YSLEER, per germline. V was pared by 0 bases and J by 0 bases, with 8 bases between.

This CDR3 is CASSSSNTYEQYF. The CDR3 DNA sequence: TGTGCCAGCAGCTCCAGTAACACCTACGAGCAGTACTTC. The chain links TRBV7-3 to TRBJ2-5; D ambiguous. The J call may be incorrect, as the DNA end agrees better with TRBJ2-7. Germline V gene sequence: CDR1 SGHTA, CDR2 FQGTGA. This CDR3 contains 13 residues.

This clonotype has more than one count but fewer than ten. V usage is TRBV5-1 and J usage is TRBJ1-6; 10 bases line up with TRBD1. Germline CDR1 and CDR2: SGHRS and YFSETQ. This CDR3 is 16 amino acids long. Trimming took 2 bases from V and 10 from J; bases not matched to a gene: 9. CDR3 amino acids: CASSFSTDRGRSPLHF. The CDR3 DNA reads TGCGCCAGCAGCTTCTCCACTGACAGGGGGCGGTCACCCCTCCACTTT.

This clonotype was observed once. The chain carries TRBV7-9 and TRBJ2-1; D not resolved. Germline values: CDR1 SEHNR, CDR2 FQNEAQ (reference sequence). Trimming cost V 5 bases and J 6 bases, with 20 bases left between them. This CDR3 has 16 residues. The chain's CDR3 is CASSQLGKGYVNEQFF. The CDR3 DNA reads as TGTGCCAGCAGCCAGCTGGGCAAGGGCTACGTCAATGAGCAGTTCTTC.

The V call is TRBV24-1, the J call TRBJ2-3, with D maybe TRBD2 (5 bases). Per germline, CDR1 KGHDR and CDR2 SFDVKD. V lost 0 bases, J lost 3 bases, and 6 bases lay in between. The CDR3 contains 14 residues. CDR3 DNA sequence: TGTGCCACCAGTGATTTGCGGGAAACAGATACGCAGTATTTT. Its protein is CATSDLRETDTQYF.

The rearrangement uses TRBV10-3 and TRBJ2-5, with D maybe TRBD1 (5 bases). Germline loops: CDR1 ENHRY, CDR2 SYGVKD. The V gene lost 0 bases and the J gene lost 6 bases, with 17 bases spanning the gap. The CDR3 covers 16 residues. The CDR3, as DNA: TGTGCCATCAGTGAGTCGCCGGATGGGGCCACCCAGACCCAGTACTTC. Amino acids: CAISESPDGATQTQYF.